The next 12 T cell receptor beta chains were all read from a single sample in a study of T-cell reconstitution after alpha-beta-depleted transplantation in children. Molecular barcoding with unique molecular identifiers was used for the TCRbeta library. TCRdb fed the PCR reads into MiXCR, producing one record per CDR3 protein. In the table there are approximately 130,000 distinct CDR3 sequences, around 9.8% of which are singletons. The specimen comprised PBMCs, mostly from graft donor cells, sampled 180 days after TCRalphabeta/CD19-depleted stem cell transplant. Receptors originate from a girl in the first two years of life who had a stem cell transplant for combined immunodeficiency, so the T cells may come from the graft donor.

This clonotype occurred a few times. The V call is TRBV4-2, the J call TRBJ1-2, with 7 bases identical to TRBD1. The CDR3 loop spans 17 amino acids. Trimming cost V 7 bases and J 0 bases; bases outside gene matches: 14. In germline, CDR1 is LGHNA, CDR2 YNFKEQ. Here the CDR3 reads CASKPRDRPLSNYGYTF. CDR3 DNA: TGTGCCAGCAAGCCCCGGGACAGACCACTCTCTAACTATGGCTACACCTTC.

The rearrangement uses TRBV12-3 or TRBV12-4 and TRBJ2-5; tentative D call: TRBD2 (5 bases). Trimming pared 5 bases from V and 6 bases from J, leaving 16 bases between. The CDR3 runs 14 residues. CDR3: CASSPPRGTKTQYF. CDR3 nucleotide sequence: TGTGCCAGCAGTCCGCCCCGGGGTACGAAGACCCAGTACTTC.

This clonotype came up a few times. The chain joins TRBV29-1 to TRBJ2-5, with 9 bases matching TRBD2. The CDR3 totals 15 residues. Germline values: CDR1 SQVTM, CDR2 ANQGSEA. After removal of 6 bases from V and 5 bases from J, the junction contained 13 bases not matched to a gene. The CDR3 reads CSVRGTSLDPETQYF. In nucleotides, the CDR3 is TGCAGCGTCCGGGGGACTAGCTTAGATCCGGAGACCCAGTACTTC.

This clonotype was detected a few times. The rearrangement links TRBV7-8 to TRBJ2-7, with a tentative D call TRBD2 (7 bases). Germline CDR1 SGHVS, CDR2 FQNEAQ. The V gene lost 8 bases and the J gene lost 0 bases, with 20 bases spanning the gap. The CDR3 sequence is 16 residues long. The CDR3 nucleotides are TGTGCCAGCTCCCCGGGCAGGGGAGGGTCCTCCTACGAGCAGTACTTC. Its translation is CASSPGRGGSSYEQYF. The whole variable domain, filled in from reference TRBV7-8 and TRBJ2-7, reads GAGVSQSPRYKVAKRGQDVALRCDPISGHVSLFWYQQALGQGPEFLTYFQNEAQLDKSGLPSDRFFAERPEGSVSTLKIQRTQQEDSAVYLCASSPGRGGSSYEQYFGPGTRLTVT.

This clonotype was found a few times. This chain joins TRBV6-2 or TRBV6-3 and TRBJ2-4; D gene unclear. The V end lost 7 bases, the J end lost 4 bases, and 11 bases lay between the germline ends. The CDR3 is 13 amino acids. Germline V gives CDR1 MNHEY, CDR2 SVGEGT. CDR3 DNA: TGTGCCAGCAAAACCTTAAAGAAAAACATTCAGTACTTC. Translated: CASKTLKKNIQYF.

This clonotype was found many times. V and J are TRBV25-1 and TRBJ2-1, with 10 bases that match TRBD2. The CDR3 is 16 residues long. Germline trimming cut 0 bases from V and 7 bases from J; bases unmatched to any gene: 6. Looked up from germline, CDR1 is MGHDK and CDR2 is SYGVNS. In nucleotides, the CDR3 is TGTGCCAGCAGTGAATACTCTAGCGGGAGAAGAAATGAGCAGTTCTTC. As protein: CASSEYSSGRRNEQFF.

This clonotype was detected a few times. The chain recombines TRBV18 with TRBJ1-5; 9 nucleotides align to TRBD1. CDR3 length equals 14 residues. The V segment lost 3 bases and the J segment 4 bases; nucleotides outside the gene matches: 1. Germline loops: CDR1 KGHSH, CDR2 LQKENI. DNA of the CDR3: TGTGCCAGCTCACCGGGACAGGGAAATCAGCCCCAGCATTTT. Translated, it gives CASSPGQGNQPQHF.

Ten or more counts support this clonotype. The chain couples TRBV29-1 to TRBJ1-5; tentative D call: TRBD1 (6 bases). Germline CDR1 and CDR2: SQVTM and ANQGSEA. CDR3 length: 14 amino acids. V lost 5 bases, J lost 3 bases, and 14 bases lay in between. As DNA, the CDR3 is TGCAGCGTTTTAACCGGGACACCCAATCAGCCCCAGCATTTT. This codes for CSVLTGTPNQPQHF.

This clonotype has a handful of counts. Relative to the germline gene, one junction end is altered; a read error may explain this. The rearrangement links TRBV20-1 to TRBJ1-2, with D hard to call. This CDR3 comprises 8 residues. The germline CDR1 and CDR2 sequences are DFQATT and SNEGSKA (reference sequence). The CDR3 region has the DNA TGCAGTGCTAGAGATTCGCTCTTC. Translated: CSARDSLF.

The rearrangement uses TRBV10-3 and TRBJ2-2, with 10 bases matching TRBD1. Germline trimming cut 11 bases from V and 5 bases from J; bases unmatched to any gene: 14. The CDR3 runs to 16 residues. Germline V gene data show CDR1 as ENHRY and CDR2 as SYGVKD. The CDR3 sequence: CAASHRDRGGTGELFF. The CDR3 DNA reads as TGTGCCGCGAGTCACCGGGACAGGGGAGGAACCGGGGAGCTGTTTTTT.

DNA for the CDR3: TGCGCCAGCAAAGCGTCGGTTCCTAGCACAGATACGCAGTATTTT. It encodes CASKASVPSTDTQYF. This chain links TRBV5-1 with TRBJ2-3; D uncertain. V shed 6 bases and J shed 0 bases, with 14 bases lying between them. The CDR3 is 15 amino acids. Germline values: CDR1 SGHRS, CDR2 YFSETQ.

This clonotype was counted between two and nine times. The chain is built from TRBV10-3 and TRBJ2-2; the D gene is possibly TRBD2 (5 bases). The CDR3 has 16 residues. V was pared by 5 bases and J by 2 bases, with 15 bases between. The germline V gene encodes CDR1 ENHRY and CDR2 SYGVKD. The CDR3 nucleotides are TGTGCCATCAGTACTGTGACTACCACTAACACCGGGGAGCTGTTTTTT. Translation gives CAISTVTTTNTGELFF.